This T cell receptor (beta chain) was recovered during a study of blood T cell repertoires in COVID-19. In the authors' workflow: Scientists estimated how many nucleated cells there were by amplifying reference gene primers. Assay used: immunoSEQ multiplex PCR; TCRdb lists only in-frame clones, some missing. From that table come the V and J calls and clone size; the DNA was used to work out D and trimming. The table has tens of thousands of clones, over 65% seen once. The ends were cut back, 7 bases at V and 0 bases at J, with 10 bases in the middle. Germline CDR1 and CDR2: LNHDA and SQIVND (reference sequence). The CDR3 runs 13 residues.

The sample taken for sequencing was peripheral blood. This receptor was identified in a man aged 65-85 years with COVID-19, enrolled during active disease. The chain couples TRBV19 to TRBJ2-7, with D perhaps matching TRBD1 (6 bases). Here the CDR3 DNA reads TGTGCCAGTACTCCGGACAGCTCCTACGAGCAGTACTTC. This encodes CASTPDSSYEQYF.